This is a list of T cell receptor beta chains from one sample in a study of beta chain features in type 1 diabetes. Sequencing was performed with immunoSEQ multiplex PCR; in TCRdb, only in-frame clones are kept and a portion is missing. The sample includes under 250,000 clones, 12% to 15% of them seen just once. Input material: naive CD4+ T cells from blood. All receptors come from a middle-aged woman in good health. Both conserved end residues are part of each CDR3. The D gene is left open where the match is weak. Rows may omit the clone size; those that give it use once, few, many or a size class.

j_gene	v_gene	abundance	d_gene	len	CDR3aa	CDR3nt
TRBJ2-7	TRBV15	few	.	15	CATSREAGQSYEQYF	TGTGCCACCAGCAGAGAGGCAGGGCAGTCCTACGAGCAGTACTTC
TRBJ1-1	TRBV21-1	few	.	16	CASSTHLVDRVSRAFF	TGTGCCAGCAGCACTCACCTCGTGGACAGAGTTTCCAGAGCTTTCTTT
TRBJ1-2	TRBV2	.	TRBD1	12	CASSGTGNGYTF	TGTGCCAGCAGTGGGACAGGGAATGGCTACACCTTC
TRBJ2-3	TRBV7-2	.	TRBD2	18	CASSHRSIRTSGVDTQYF	TGTGCCAGCAGCCATAGAAGCATCCGGACTAGCGGGGTAGATACGCAGTATTTT
TRBJ2-7	TRBV5-1	.	.	18	CASSLRSAGTGGDYEQYF	TGCGCCAGCAGCTTGAGGTCCGCGGGAACAGGGGGGGACTACGAGCAGTACTTC
TRBJ1-6	TRBV18	few	TRBD1	14	CASSPKDRESPLHF	TGTGCCAGCTCACCAAAGGACAGGGAGTCACCCCTCCACTTT
TRBJ1-1	TRBV5-6	.	TRBD1	16	CASSVEGARVNTEAFF	TGTGCCAGCAGCGTTGAGGGGGCGCGGGTGAACACTGAAGCTTTCTTT
TRBJ1-6	TRBV7-2	few	.	14	CASSRHGLNSPLHF	TGTGCCAGCAGCAGACACGGACTTAATTCACCCCTCCACTTT
TRBJ2-2	TRBV9	.	.	14	CASSVLAGGGELFF	TGTGCCAGCAGCGTTTTAGCCGGGGGCGGGGAGCTGTTTTTT
TRBJ2-3	TRBV10-1	.	.	13	CASSLDNTDTQYF	TGCGCCAGCAGCCTGGACAACACAGATACGCAGTATTTT
TRBJ2-2	TRBV5-1	.	TRBD2	16	CASSAGGPGSAGELFF	TGCGCCAGCAGCGCGGGGGGGCCGGGTTCCGCGGGGGAGCTGTTTTTT
TRBJ1-2	TRBV2	few	TRBD1	16	CASSEASWKQGSGYTF	TGTGCCAGCAGTGAAGCGTCGTGGAAACAGGGGTCTGGCTACACCTTC
TRBJ2-5	TRBV5-4	.	TRBD2	17	CASSLGSTSGAQETQYF	TGTGCCAGCAGCTTGGGCTCGACTAGCGGGGCGCAAGAGACCCAGTACTTC
TRBJ1-1	TRBV27	.	.	13	CASSRRLRQEAFF	TGTGCCAGCAGTAGGAGGTTGAGGCAGGAAGCTTTCTTT
TRBJ1-2	TRBV7-9	few	.	12	CASSPAPHGYTF	TGTGCCAGCAGCCCAGCGCCTCATGGCTACACCTTC
TRBJ1-5	TRBV5-1	few	TRBD1	13	CASSDRGGQPQHF	TGCGCCAGCAGCGACAGGGGAGGGCAGCCCCAGCATTTT
TRBJ1-5	TRBV28	few	.	14	CASLAPGGNQPQHF	TGTGCCAGCCTCGCCCCGGGTGGTAATCAGCCCCAGCATTTT
TRBJ2-5	TRBV7-2	few	TRBD1	14	CASSTRTGRETQYF	TGTGCCAGCAGCACTCGGACAGGGAGAGAGACCCAGTACTTC